This record looks at one T cell receptor beta chain sequence and its context. This clonotype was counted many times. This clone's antigen is unknown. Base-call qualities are not available, and no considerably larger clone is one nucleotide away. This specimen comes from a study of T cell repertoires in cytomegalovirus infection (dated by TCRdb to between 2018 and 2021). Looking at the study overall: Alongside well-studied HLA-B-restricted epitopes, the peptide stimulations were aimed at recently identified HLA-C-restricted CMV epitopes, whose presentation resists viral immunomodulation. The HLA type of each donor mattered for the analysis, because public TCR beta signatures pointed to carriage of CMV infection along with the matching HLA type.

The sequencer was an Illumina HiSeq 1500. The public reads were reprocessed in TCRdb via fastp at Q25 and MiXCR, keeping in-frame beta chains. Every entry covers one CDR3 protein and lists the most common genes and DNA from its rows. The sample data list 600,000 to 700,000 distinct CDR3 sequences, and 30% to 40% of these were observed just once. The ten biggest clones cover around a sixth of the sample. The study at large found these results: The ex vivo response was dominated by HLA-C-restricted CMV-specific TCR beta clonotypes, which also provided the single most frequent clonotype in two of eight donors. Carriers of CMV infection plus the relevant HLA type were discriminated by the cumulative frequency of public TCR beta family members in the study cohort and in an independent approximately 360-donor cohort.

V is clipped by 1 base and J by 6 bases, and the sequence between their germline boundaries is 15 bases long. The CDR3 sequence holds 15 residues, the cysteine and phenylalanine included. Only the CDR3 portion is preserved as DNA: 45 bases, with reading frame beginning at the first base. The germline V gene (reference sequence) provides CDR1 SEHNR and CDR2 FQNEAQ. This sample's treatment or condition label indicates: in vitro stimulation with specific CMV peptide epitopes to enrich CMV-specific T cells. Sequenced here: cultured PBMCs, sampled from culture after CMV antigen stimulation. The origin of this receptor is a human donor in good health (CMV status not recorded). Some clones in this sample may be carry-over from other donors' samples. The chain uses TRBV7-9 and TRBJ1-2, and the D gene may be TRBD1, 5 bases matching. CDR3 reads: CASSLGQPGRDGYTF. The DNA sequence follows: TGTGCCAGCAGCTTAGGCCAACCGGGGCGCGATGGCTACACCTTC.